This T cell receptor (beta chain) is drawn from a study of preoperative IRX-2 immunotherapy in early breast cancer. Regarding treatment: preoperative locoregional IRX-2 cytokine immunotherapy. Patients received preoperative, locoregional IRX-2 cytokine immunotherapy in a phase Ib study. Method: immunoSEQ multiplex PCR; TCRdb's copy keeps in-frame clones and lacks some. The sample yields around 24,000 clones, 75% seen once. Germline-derived CDR1 and CDR2 are SGHVT and SQSDAQ. V shed 3 bases and J 4 bases; nucleotides not matched to a gene: 3. This CDR3 is 16 amino acids long. This receptor was taken from a human donor with breast cancer. The sequencing used lymph node tissue, collected after IRX-2 immunotherapy. The V gene is TRBV7-4, the J gene TRBJ2-2, with 12 bases fitting TRBD2. The CDR3 sequence is CASSLATSGSTGELFF. The CDR3 nucleotides are TGTGCCAGCAGCTTGGCGACTAGCGGGAGCACCGGGGAGCTGTTTTTT.